A selection of T cell receptor beta chains follows, all from one sample in a study of cytotoxic CD8 clonotypes in ibrutinib-treated CLL. Measured with immunoSEQ multiplex PCR; TCRdb has only the in-frame clones, and not every one. The data show some 300,000 clones, around four fifths seen once. Material: PBMCs, obtained before ibrutinib treatment. Receptors originate from a human donor with chronic lymphocytic leukemia. Both conserved end residues are part of each CDR3. D genes are given only for firm matches. Clone sizes are given selectively: once, few, many, or a class where the clone is expanded.

clone size,J gene,V gene,D gene,CDR3 protein,CDR3 DNA
once,TRBJ2-3,TRBV10-2,TRBD2,CASSTGLVHTYTQYF,TGCGCCAGCAGTACGGGACTAGTCCACACATATACGCAGTATTTT
NA,TRBJ1-2,TRBV7-2,NA,CASSLAAGSNYGYTF,TGTGCCAGCAGCTTAGCGGCAGGGAGTAACTATGGCTACACCTTC
NA,TRBJ2-7,TRBV9,NA,CASSVDFRERGEQYF,TGTGCCAGCAGCGTAGATTTTAGGGAGAGAGGTGAGCAGTACTTC
once,TRBJ2-7,TRBV7-9,TRBD2,CASSREGYEQYF,TGTGCCAGCAGTCGGGAGGGGTACGAGCAGTACTTC
NA,TRBJ2-1,TRBV7-9,NA,CASSLVGTPYNEQFF,TGTGCCAGCAGCTTAGTCGGGACGCCATACAATGAGCAGTTCTTC
NA,TRBJ1-1,TRBV28,NA,CASSPYPTDRLNTEAFF,TGTGCCAGCAGTCCATACCCCACCGACAGATTAAACACTGAAGCTTTCTTT
NA,TRBJ2-1,TRBV13,NA,CASSATVGGRVDNEQFF,TGTGCCAGCAGCGCGACGGTTGGGGGGCGGGTAGACAATGAGCAGTTCTTC
once,TRBJ2-1,TRBV29-1,NA,CSVDLETLYNEQFF,TGCAGCGTTGATCTAGAAACCCTGTACAATGAGCAGTTCTTC
once,TRBJ2-1,TRBV10-3,NA,CAISEISGDNEQFF,TGTGCCATCAGTGAGATTAGCGGAGACAATGAGCAGTTCTTC
NA,TRBJ2-3,TRBV28,NA,CASSLGTDTQYF,TGTGCCAGCAGTTTGGGCACAGATACGCAGTATTTT
NA,TRBJ2-3,TRBV5-4,NA,CASSQPGEQYF,TGTGCCAGCAGCCAACCCGGGGAGCAGTATTTT
NA,TRBJ2-1,TRBV7-2,NA,CASTALNSYNEQFF,TGTGCCAGCACGGCGCTAAACTCCTACAATGAGCAGTTCTTC
once,TRBJ2-7,TRBV7-9,TRBD1,CASSSEPGQASYEQYF,TGTGCCAGCAGCTCAGAGCCGGGACAGGCTTCCTACGAGCAGTACTTC
once,TRBJ2-1,TRBV11-2,TRBD2,CASSLRLAGYNEQFF,TGTGCCAGCAGCCTCCGGCTAGCGGGTTACAATGAGCAGTTCTTC
NA,TRBJ1-1,TRBV6-1,NA,CASSVGATEAFF,TGTGCCAGCAGTGTGGGAGCTACTGAAGCTTTCTTT
few,TRBJ2-7,TRBV6-6,TRBD1,CASSSRDRVYEQYF,TGTGCCAGCAGTTCCCGGGACAGGGTCTACGAGCAGTACTTC
NA,TRBJ1-5,TRBV25-1,NA,CASSEWDNNQPQHF,TGTGCCAGCAGTGAGTGGGACAACAACCAGCCCCAGCATTTT
NA,TRBJ2-7,TRBV7-6,TRBD2,CASSLSSGPTYEQYF,TGTGCCAGCAGCTTATCTAGCGGGCCTACCTACGAGCAGTACTTC
NA,TRBJ2-7,TRBV12-2,NA,CASRLGEVQYEQYF,TGTGCAAGTCGCTTAGGGGAGGTCCAGTACGAGCAGTACTTC
once,TRBJ2-5,TRBV15,NA,CATSSHRRQGTGTQYF,TGTGCCACCAGCTCCCACAGGAGGCAGGGGACGGGGACCCAGTACTTC
NA,TRBJ1-1,TRBV27,TRBD1,CASSLSLQGLNTEAFF,TGTGCCAGCAGTTTATCCTTACAGGGGCTGAACACTGAAGCTTTCTTT
NA,TRBJ2-3,TRBV7-2,TRBD2,CASSSYSGSGTDTQYF,TGTGCCAGCAGCTCGTATAGCGGGAGTGGCACAGATACGCAGTATTTT
NA,TRBJ2-1,TRBV12-5,NA,CASALLLYNEQFF,TGTGCTAGTGCCTTACTCCTCTACAATGAGCAGTTCTTC
NA,TRBJ1-3,TRBV5-4,TRBD1,CASSLGQGTPGNTIYF,TGTGCCAGCAGCTTGGGACAGGGGACTCCTGGAAACACCATATATTTT
NA,TRBJ2-7,TRBV5-6,NA,CASSLAHEQYF,TGTGCCAGCAGCTTGGCCCACGAGCAGTACTTC
NA,TRBJ1-1,TRBV14,NA,CASSQVGTEAFF,TGTGCCAGCAGCCAAGTGGGCACTGAAGCTTTCTTT
NA,TRBJ2-5,TRBV13,TRBD1,CASSDRGETQYF,TGTGCCAGCAGCGACAGGGGGGAGACCCAGTACTTC
NA,TRBJ2-1,TRBV10-3,NA,CAISEANEQFF,TGTGCCATCAGTGAGGCCAATGAGCAGTTCTTC
NA,TRBJ2-3,TRBV2,TRBD1,CASRRTGTDTQYF,TGTGCCAGCAGAAGGACAGGGACAGATACGCAGTATTTT
once,TRBJ1-1,TRBV14,NA,CASSQARGWNTEAFF,TGTGCCAGCAGCCAAGCCCGGGGTTGGAACACTGAAGCTTTCTTT
once,TRBJ2-5,TRBV6-5,TRBD2,CASSKLAGEETQYF,TGTGCCAGCAGTAAGCTAGCGGGTGAAGAGACCCAGTACTTC
NA,TRBJ2-2,TRBV10-3,TRBD1,CAISESGQALFRTGELFF,TGTGCCATCAGTGAGTCCGGACAGGCGCTTTTCCGGACCGGGGAGCTGTTTTTT
NA,TRBJ2-5,TRBV2,TRBD1,CASRAIQGAGETQYF,TGTGCCAGCAGAGCAATACAGGGGGCAGGGGAGACCCAGTACTTC
NA,TRBJ2-7,TRBV15,TRBD2,CATSGPGLAGGGIVEQYF,TGTGCCACCAGCGGCCCGGGACTAGCGGGAGGCGGTATAGTCGAGCAGTACTTC
NA,TRBJ2-3,TRBV9,NA,CASSVDIRAVDTQYF,TGTGCCAGCAGCGTAGATATCAGGGCCGTAGATACGCAGTATTTT
NA,TRBJ2-1,TRBV7-9,NA,CASSLEQGLYNEQFF,TGTGCCAGCAGCTTAGAACAGGGATTATACAATGAGCAGTTCTTC
NA,TRBJ1-1,TRBV5-1,NA,CASSLDPGPQRGAFF,TGCGCCAGCAGCTTGGATCCCGGACCACAGCGTGGAGCTTTCTTT
NA,TRBJ2-2,TRBV4-3,NA,CASSRARFANTGELFF,TGCGCCAGCAGCCGAGCCCGGTTCGCGAACACCGGGGAGCTGTTTTTT
once,TRBJ2-7,TRBV29-1,TRBD2,CSVEVGGRGNSYEQYF,TGCAGCGTTGAGGTTGGCGGGAGGGGAAACTCCTACGAGCAGTACTTC
few,TRBJ2-2,TRBV5-1,NA,CASSLDGPNTGELFF,TGCGCCAGCAGCTTGGACGGTCCGAACACCGGGGAGCTGTTTTTT
NA,TRBJ2-1,TRBV7-6,NA,CASSLAPTRIGEQFF,TGTGCCAGCAGCTTAGCGCCGACTAGGATAGGTGAGCAGTTCTTC
NA,TRBJ2-5,TRBV7-7,NA,CASSLGLGGQETQYF,TGTGCTAGCAGCTTAGGGCTTGGGGGGCAAGAGACCCAGTACTTC
NA,TRBJ2-1,TRBV29-1,TRBD2,CSVAGGPGNEQFF,TGCAGCGTAGCGGGAGGGCCGGGCAATGAGCAGTTCTTC
once,TRBJ2-7,TRBV4-1,NA,CASSTRAGEAAYEQYF,TGCGCCAGCAGCACACGAGCGGGTGAGGCTGCCTACGAGCAGTACTTC
once,TRBJ2-2,TRBV6-1,TRBD2,CASTGLAGGSGELFF,TGTGCCAGCACCGGACTAGCGGGAGGTTCCGGGGAGCTGTTTTTT
NA,TRBJ2-3,TRBV13,TRBD2,CASSARLAGVEDTQYF,TGTGCCAGCAGCGCCCGACTAGCGGGAGTAGAAGATACGCAGTATTTT
NA,TRBJ2-7,TRBV6-5,NA,CASSYRAPLGSYEQYF,TGTGCCAGCAGTTACCGGGCACCGCTCGGTTCCTACGAGCAGTACTTC
NA,TRBJ1-3,TRBV6-5,NA,CASSGQPNTIYF,TGTGCCAGCAGTGGACAACCCAACACCATATATTTT
few,TRBJ1-2,TRBV4-1,NA,CASSQGGLPSNYGYTF,TGCGCCAGCAGCCAAGGGGGACTTCCCTCTAACTATGGCTACACCTTC
NA,TRBJ2-1,TRBV7-9,NA,CASLPSSDNEQFF,TGTGCCAGCTTACCGTCTAGTGACAATGAGCAGTTCTTC
NA,TRBJ2-1,TRBV27,NA,CASSSFVIQRRDEQFF,TGTGCCAGCAGTTCGTTTGTGATACAACGAAGGGATGAGCAGTTCTTC
NA,TRBJ1-1,TRBV28,NA,CASSLGGANAFF,TGTGCCAGCAGTTTAGGGGGCGCGAATGCTTTCTTT
NA,TRBJ2-7,TRBV27,NA,CASSYRSSYEQYF,TGTGCCAGCAGTTACAGGTCATCCTACGAGCAGTACTTC
NA,TRBJ1-5,TRBV2,NA,CASGDSNQPQHF,TGTGCCAGCGGGGATAGCAATCAGCCCCAGCATTTT
NA,TRBJ1-4,TRBV5-1,NA,CASSQTGATNEKLFF,TGCGCCAGCAGCCAGACGGGGGCAACTAATGAAAAACTGTTTTTT